This TCR beta chain comes out of a study of control samples from healthy donors and cancer patients. Germline V lookup: CDR1 MNHEY, CDR2 SMNVEV (reference sequence). The CDR3 is 15 amino acids. V lost 3 bases to trimming and J lost 4 bases, with 15 bases between them. Generated by immunoSEQ multiplex PCR, the TCRdb table keeps only in-frame clones and is missing some. The data hold around 79,000 clones, with approximately 93% observed a single time. This TCR derives from a woman aged 35 to 49 with lung cancer. The chain carries TRBV27 and TRBJ2-5; tentatively, D is TRBD2 (7 bases). Sequences were obtained from PBMCs. CDR3 protein: CASSFAGAAGETQYF. CDR3 coding DNA: TGTGCCAGCAGTTTTGCGGGGGCAGCGGGAGAGACCCAGTACTTC.